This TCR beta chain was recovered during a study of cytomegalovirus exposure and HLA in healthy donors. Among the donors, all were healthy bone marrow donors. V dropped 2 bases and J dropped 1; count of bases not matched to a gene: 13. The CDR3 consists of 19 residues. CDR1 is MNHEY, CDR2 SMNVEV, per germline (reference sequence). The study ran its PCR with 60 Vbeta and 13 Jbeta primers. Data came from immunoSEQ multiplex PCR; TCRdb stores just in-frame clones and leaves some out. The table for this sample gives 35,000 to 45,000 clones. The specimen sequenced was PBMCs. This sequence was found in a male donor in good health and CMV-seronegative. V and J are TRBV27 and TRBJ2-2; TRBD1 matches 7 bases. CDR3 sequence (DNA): TGTGCCAGCAGTTTAAGTTATATAGTCAGGACAGGGAACACCGGGGAGCTGTTTTTT. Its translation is CASSLSYIVRTGNTGELFF.